This paragraph covers one TCR beta chain sequence. The antigen is undetermined. The data were produced by immunoSEQ multiplex PCR, yet TCRdb's version contains in-frame clones alone and is incomplete. The table has over a million clones, 75% to 80% seen once. These data come from a study of shared clonotypes between healthy human individuals. General study findings and limits: Clonotypes which were not shared had lower generation probabilities than clonotypes that all four donors shared. Relative to memory subsets, naive subsets generally showed larger estimated richness. Tissues were not sampled, only blood, and their repertoires likely differ.

The sample comprised memory CD4+ T cells from PBMCs. Subset here: CD45RA-negative fraction. The TCR originated in a man aged 18 to 29 in good health. Some clones in this sample may be carry-over from other donors' samples.

The CDR3 region has the DNA TGTGCCAGCAGTTTATCTGGGGGCAATCAGCCCCAGCATTTT. Protein sequence: CASSLSGGNQPQHF. The chain has TRBV28 and TRBJ1-5; D remains ambiguous. The length of the CDR3 is 14 residues. The V end was cut by 1 base, the J end by 2 bases, with 6 bases between. Germline CDR1 and CDR2: MDHEN and SYDVKM.